This entry lists 27 T cell receptor beta chains sequenced from one sample in a study of T cell clones after liver transplantation. Assay used: immunoSEQ multiplex PCR; TCRdb lists only in-frame clones, some missing. The data hold about 75,000 clones, with roughly 84% observed a single time. The source material was CD4+ T cells from blood, sampled 48 months after liver transplant. The receptor set was obtained from a human patient who received a liver transplant. Some T cells here may be from the graft donor.

The V and J genes are TRBV7-2 and TRBJ2-7; D gene unclear. This CDR3 spans 13 amino acids. The germline V and J ends were trimmed by 0 bases and 4 bases, with 7 bases remaining between them. Germline V gene data show CDR1 as SGHTA and CDR2 as FQGNSA. The CDR3 loop is CASSLALQYEQYF. The CDR3 DNA sequence: TGTGCCAGCAGCTTAGCGCTACAGTACGAGCAGTACTTC. The full variable domain, with the rest looked up from reference TRBV7-2 and TRBJ2-7, is GAGVSQSPSNKVTEKGKDVELRCDPISGHTALYWYRQSLGQGLEFLIYFQGNSAPDKSGLPSDRFSAERTGGSVSTLTIQRTQQEDSAVYLCASSLALQYEQYFGPGTRLTVT.

The CDR3 nucleotides read TGTGCCAGCAGCCTTCCCGGGATTAACTATGGCTACACCTTC. As protein: CASSLPGINYGYTF. The chain employs TRBV5-6 and TRBJ1-2; unclear D gene. This CDR3 comprises 14 residues. The V end lost 4 bases, the J end lost 1 base, and 11 bases lay between the germline ends. Germline V gene data show CDR1 as SGHDT and CDR2 as YYEEEE.

This rearrangement joins TRBV5-6 to TRBJ2-5, with 10 bases identical to TRBD1. Losses at the gene ends were 4 bases for V and 4 bases for J; bases not matched to a gene: 7. The germline V gene encodes CDR1 SGHDT and CDR2 YYEEEE. The CDR3 spans 15 residues. The CDR3 reads CASSHVRTGGETQYF. CDR3 coding DNA: TGTGCCAGCAGCCACGTCCGGACAGGGGGAGAGACCCAGTACTTC.

The chain links TRBV7-3 to TRBJ2-1, with 9 nucleotides matching TRBD2. This CDR3 is built from 13 residues. Germline assignment: CDR1 SGHTA and CDR2 FQGTGA. Trimming removed 6 bases from V and 10 bases from J; junction bases left unmatched: 7. The CDR3 reads CASSTGTSWEQFF. CDR3 nucleotide sequence: TGTGCCAGCAGTACAGGGACTAGCTGGGAGCAGTTCTTC.

The gene calls are TRBV14 and TRBJ2-6; 8 bases align to TRBD1. This CDR3 has 16 residues. Germline V CDR1 and CDR2: SGHDN, FVKESK. V was clipped by 4 bases and J by 1 base; unmatched bases: 3. CDR3 sequence: CASSPTGGSGANVLTF. The CDR3 region has the DNA TGTGCCAGCAGCCCAACAGGGGGGTCTGGGGCCAACGTCCTGACTTTC.

As for this clone: A junction boundary mismatches the germline segment, possibly from a read error. This chain uses TRBV7-7 with TRBJ2-1; 11 positions match TRBD1. From germline, CDR1 is SSHAT and CDR2 FNYEAQ (reference sequence). This CDR3 has 15 amino acids. CDR3 residues: CASSLGTGGDREQFF. The CDR3 region has the DNA TGTGCTAGCAGCTTAGGGACAGGGGGAGACCGTGAGCAGTTCTTC.

There are a few counts of this clone. This sequence joins TRBV5-4 and TRBJ1-5, with D unclear. The germline gives CDR1 SGHNT, CDR2 YYREEE (reference sequence). Trimming took off 0 bases at V and 3 bases at J, with 4 bases between the two ends. This CDR3 has 13 amino acids. CDR3: CASSLDNNQPQHF. The CDR3 coding sequence is TGTGCCAGCAGCTTGGATAACAATCAGCCCCAGCATTTT.

The chain recombines TRBV28 with TRBJ1-2, with 7 nucleotides matching TRBD1. Germline lookup yields CDR1 MDHEN and CDR2 SYDVKM. V lost 5 bases, J lost 6 bases, and 9 bases stayed unmatched. This CDR3 contains 14 residues. The CDR3 loop reads CASSPGQTLHGYTF. CDR3 coding DNA: TGTGCCAGCAGTCCGGGACAGACTCTTCATGGCTACACCTTC.

The V and J genes are TRBV19 and TRBJ1-1; D remains ambiguous. The germline V gene has CDR1 LNHDA and CDR2 SQIVND (reference sequence). V was cut by 2 bases and J by 7 bases, with 8 bases left in between. The CDR3 runs 12 residues. The CDR3, as DNA: TGTGCCAGTAGTATAACCGCGGATGAAGCTTTCTTT. Its protein product is CASSITADEAFF.

The chain is built from TRBV7-3 and TRBJ2-3, with 8 positions matching TRBD2. The CDR3 sequence is 16 residues long. Germline V gene lookup returns CDR1 SGHTA and CDR2 FQGTGA. V shed 0 bases, J shed 1 base, and the junction held 3 bases outside the gene matches. CDR3 sequence reads: CASSLTLRGGTDTQYF. In nucleotides, the CDR3 is TGTGCCAGCAGCTTAACGTTGCGGGGGGGCACAGATACGCAGTATTTT. Full variable domain (rest looked up from reference TRBV7-3 and TRBJ2-3): GAGVSQTPSNKVTEKGKYVELRCDPISGHTALYWYRQSLGQGPEFLIYFQGTGAADDSGLPNDRFFAVRPEGSVSTLKIQRTERGDSAVYLCASSLTLRGGTDTQYFGPGTRLTVL.

CDR3 sequence (DNA): TGTGCCAGCAGCTTAGCGGTTAGGGGTGGGGATGAGCAGTTCTTC. It translates to CASSLAVRGGDEQFF. The gene calls are TRBV7-3 and TRBJ2-1; possibly TRBD1 for D (5 bases). The germline V gene encodes CDR1 SGHTA and CDR2 FQGTGA. V lost 2 bases and J lost 8, with 16 bases in between. This CDR3 has 15 residues.

The V gene is TRBV14, the J gene TRBJ1-2, with a weak D call TRBD1 (5 bases). The CDR3 runs 14 residues. CDR1 and CDR2 from the germline V gene are SGHDN and FVKESK. V was cut by 0 bases and J by 5 bases, with 10 bases left in between. The DNA of the CDR3 is TGTGCCAGCAGCCAAGATCTGGGGGGATATGGCTACACCTTC. This encodes CASSQDLGGYGYTF.

The rearrangement uses TRBV5-6 and TRBJ1-4, with D unresolved. Trimming cost V 1 base and J 0 bases, with 4 bases left between them. The CDR3 is 14 amino acids. Germline CDR1 and CDR2: SGHDT and YYEEEE. DNA for the CDR3: TGTGCCAGCAGCTTGTCCGCAACTAATGAAAAACTGTTTTTT. Protein product: CASSLSATNEKLFF.

V and J are TRBV2 and TRBJ2-7; the match to TRBD2 covers 14 bases. The V gene's germline CDR1 is SNHLY and CDR2 FYNNEI. V shed 8 bases and J 7 bases; nucleotides not matched to a gene: 4. The CDR3 is 13 amino acids. As DNA, the CDR3 is TGTGCCAGCGGGACTAGCGGGGGTCGGGAGCAGTACTTC. Translated, it gives CASGTSGGREQYF.

This sequence joins TRBV28 and TRBJ2-7; no clear D. Germline CDR1 reads MDHEN; CDR2 reads SYDVKM. The CDR3 length is 13 residues. V was shortened by 4 bases and J by 2 bases, with 9 bases between the two germline ends. The CDR3 nucleotides read TGTGCCAGCAGTTCGGAACTTCCCTACGAGCAGTACTTC. Protein: CASSSELPYEQYF.

The rearrangement uses TRBV7-2 and TRBJ2-1; TRBD2 matches at 12 bases. This CDR3 contains 16 residues. CDR1 is SGHTA, CDR2 FQGNSA, per germline. J lost 7 bases, V lost 5 bases, and 9 bases had no gene match. The CDR3 DNA reads TGTGCCAGCAGCCCGACCCTAGCGGGGGGGGGAAATGAGCAGTTCTTC. As protein: CASSPTLAGGGNEQFF.

The CDR3, as DNA: TGTGCCAGCTCACCAAGGGACAGGAGGTACGAGCAGTACTTC. This gives the protein CASSPRDRRYEQYF. The chain uses TRBV18 and TRBJ2-7; TRBD1 matches at 8 bases. This CDR3 contains 14 residues. V was clipped by 2 bases and J by 4 bases; unmatched bases: 4. Germline CDR1 is KGHSH and CDR2 is LQKENI.

The chain joins TRBV9 to TRBJ2-1; D gene unclear. V was cut by 0 bases and J by 9 bases, with 13 bases left in between. The V gene's germline CDR1 is SGDLS and CDR2 YYNGEE. The CDR3 spans 14 residues. As DNA, the CDR3 is TGTGCCAGCAGCGTAGCTCAGACGAACGGTGAGCAGTTCTTC. Its protein product is CASSVAQTNGEQFF.

V and J are TRBV7-3 and TRBJ1-1; TRBD1 might be the D (6 bases). V was pared by 5 bases and J by 1 base, with 23 bases between. The CDR3 has 18 residues. Per the germline V gene, CDR1 is SGHTA and CDR2 is FQGTGA. The CDR3: CASSKSPRTVQPNTEAFF. The CDR3 DNA follows: TGTGCCAGCAGCAAGAGCCCTCGGACAGTCCAACCGAACACTGAAGCTTTCTTT.

The V and J genes are TRBV10-3 and TRBJ1-2; TRBD1 aligns across 7 bases. Germline assignment: CDR1 ENHRY and CDR2 SYGVKD. Unmatched junction bases numbered 12, after V lost 7 bases and J lost 7 bases. This CDR3 has 14 residues. CDR3: CAITATGKEGGYTF. In DNA, the CDR3 is TGTGCCATCACCGCGACAGGGAAGGAGGGTGGCTACACCTTC.

The CDR3 here is CASSLEGQGREAFF. CDR3 DNA sequence: TGTGCCAGCAGTTTAGAGGGCCAGGGACGTGAAGCTTTCTTT. This sequence joins TRBV2 and TRBJ1-1, with D possibly matching TRBD1 (5 bases). Germline loops: CDR1 SNHLY, CDR2 FYNNEI. This CDR3 is built from 14 residues. Trimming left V 5 bases short and J 7 bases short, with 17 bases between. Based on the CDR3 plus reference TRBV2 and TRBJ1-1, the full variable domain is EPEVTQTPSHQVTQMGQEVILRCVPISNHLYFYWYRQILGQKVEFLVSFYNNEISEKSEIFDDQFSVERPDGSNFTLKIRSTKLEDSAMYFCASSLEGQGREAFFGQGTRLTVV.

The chain joins TRBV19 to TRBJ2-5; 7 nucleotides match TRBD1. In germline, CDR1 is LNHDA, CDR2 SQIVND (reference sequence). Unmatched junction bases numbered 7, after V lost 10 bases and J lost 5 bases. The CDR3 has 12 amino acids. DNA of the CDR3: TGTGCCACTCAGGGGGACGTGGAGACCCAGTACTTC. Residues: CATQGDVETQYF.

V and J are TRBV27 and TRBJ1-3; D call uncertain. V was clipped by 6 bases and J by 0 bases, with 12 bases between them. Germline CDR1 and CDR2: MNHEY and SMNVEV (reference sequence). The CDR3 runs to 15 residues. CDR3 DNA sequence: TGTGCCAGCAGCGTTAAGTGGGGCTCTGGAAACACCATATATTTT. It codes for CASSVKWGSGNTIYF.

V is TRBV7-3 and J is TRBJ1-1; no clear D. Per germline, CDR1 SGHTA and CDR2 FQGTGA. Trimming cost V 2 bases and J 5 bases, with 9 bases left between them. The CDR3 consists of 13 residues. Here the CDR3 DNA reads TGTGCCAGCAGCTTAGGACGACGGACTGAAGCTTTCTTT. Its protein is CASSLGRRTEAFF.

CDR3 protein: CASSLSGLAGGSENNEQFF. The CDR3 region has the DNA TGTGCCAGCAGCTTGTCGGGACTAGCGGGAGGGAGTGAGAACAATGAGCAGTTCTTC. The V gene is TRBV5-6, the J gene TRBJ2-1, with TRBD2 matching 16 bases. Unmatched junction bases numbered 9, after V lost 1 base and J lost 5 bases. The CDR3 sequence is 19 residues long. Germline CDR1 reads SGHDT; CDR2 reads YYEEEE.

This clone was found once. The chain links TRBV4-2 to TRBJ2-1; 8 bases line up with TRBD2. Trimming cost V 0 bases and J 9 bases; bases outside gene matches: 7. CDR3 size: 15 residues. CDR1 and CDR2 (germline): LGHNA, YNFKEQ. The CDR3 DNA reads as TGTGCCAGCAGCCAAGAGTCGGGAGGGCACTCTGAGCAGTTCTTC. Translated: CASSQESGGHSEQFF.

The V call is TRBV4-3, the J call TRBJ1-4; D unclear. The CDR3 contains 15 residues. V was clipped by 1 base and J by 0 bases, with 6 bases between them. Germline values: CDR1 LGHNA, CDR2 YSLEER. CDR3: CASSQGHSTNEKLFF. DNA of the CDR3: TGCGCCAGCAGCCAAGGACACTCAACTAATGAAAAACTGTTTTTT.